Listed below are T cell receptor beta chains from one sample, sequenced in a study of CD4 T cells in relation to SARS-CoV-2 and coronaviruses. No antigen is known for these receptors. The protocol was immunoSEQ multiplex PCR, while the TCRdb copy is restricted to in-frame clones and leaves out a portion. The sample has about 21,000 clones, 76% seen once; the top ten hold 17%. The source material was CD4+ T cells from PBMCs, cultured in vitro. Receptors originate from a human donor in good health. CDR3s include the opening cysteine and the closing phenylalanine or tryptophan. Fields, in order: D gene, clone size, V gene, J gene, CDR3 length, CDR3 protein, CDR3 DNA. A D gene is named only where the DNA matches it firmly. Size is omitted from some rows. Given values are once, few, many or a class for expanded clones.

D gene: TRBD1
clone size: once
V gene: TRBV30
J gene: TRBJ1-6
CDR3 length: 17
CDR3 protein: CACRDRRTSSYNSPLHF
CDR3 DNA: TGTGCCTGCCGGGACAGACGAACGAGCTCCTATAATTCACCCCTCCACTTT

D gene: -
clone size: -
V gene: TRBV27
J gene: TRBJ2-7
CDR3 length: 15
CDR3 protein: CASSSGGAGGHEQYF
CDR3 DNA: TGTGCCAGCAGTTCAGGAGGGGCAGGTGGCCACGAGCAGTACTTC

D gene: -
clone size: -
V gene: TRBV5-5
J gene: TRBJ2-6
CDR3 length: 17
CDR3 protein: CASTLGIGNSGANVLTF
CDR3 DNA: TGTGCCAGCACCTTGGGGATCGGAAACTCTGGGGCCAACGTCCTGACTTTC

D gene: TRBD1
clone size: -
V gene: TRBV24-1
J gene: TRBJ2-3
CDR3 length: 18
CDR3 protein: CATSDLPGTGKGRNTQYF
CDR3 DNA: TGTGCCACCAGTGATTTACCCGGGACAGGGAAGGGGAGAAATACGCAGTATTTT

D gene: TRBD1
clone size: -
V gene: TRBV13
J gene: TRBJ2-7
CDR3 length: 17
CDR3 protein: CASSSKTGGQSDYEQYF
CDR3 DNA: TGTGCCAGCAGCTCCAAGACAGGGGGCCAGTCGGATTACGAGCAGTACTTC

D gene: -
clone size: -
V gene: TRBV5-1
J gene: TRBJ1-6
CDR3 length: 15
CDR3 protein: CASSISGGGNSPLHF
CDR3 DNA: TGCGCCAGCAGCATTTCGGGGGGGGGAAATTCACCCCTCCACTTT

D gene: TRBD2
clone size: -
V gene: TRBV6-1
J gene: TRBJ2-7
CDR3 length: 14
CDR3 protein: CASSEYGTSDEQYF
CDR3 DNA: TGTGCCAGCAGTGAGTACGGGACTAGCGACGAGCAGTACTTC

D gene: TRBD1
clone size: -
V gene: TRBV20-1
J gene: TRBJ2-7
CDR3 length: 14
CDR3 protein: CSASSVRGNHEQYF
CDR3 DNA: TGCAGTGCTAGTAGCGTCAGGGGGAACCACGAGCAGTACTTC

D gene: -
clone size: few
V gene: TRBV19
J gene: TRBJ1-5
CDR3 length: 15
CDR3 protein: CASTSAERIDQPQHF
CDR3 DNA: TGTGCCAGTACATCGGCGGAGCGGATAGATCAGCCCCAGCATTTT

D gene: -
clone size: -
V gene: TRBV7-8
J gene: TRBJ1-6
CDR3 length: 13
CDR3 protein: CASSFPGIAPLHF
CDR3 DNA: TGTGCCAGCAGCTTCCCAGGGATAGCGCCCCTCCACTTT

D gene: TRBD1
clone size: -
V gene: TRBV3-1/TRBV3-2
J gene: TRBJ2-7
CDR3 length: 15
CDR3 protein: CASSQGTGWDYEQYF
CDR3 DNA: TGTGCCAGCAGCCAAGGGACAGGGTGGGACTACGAGCAGTACTTC

D gene: TRBD1
clone size: -
V gene: TRBV5-1
J gene: TRBJ2-2
CDR3 length: 15
CDR3 protein: CASSPGQGMDGELFF
CDR3 DNA: TGCGCCAGCAGCCCGGGACAGGGGATGGACGGGGAGCTGTTTTTT

D gene: -
clone size: once
V gene: TRBV24-1
J gene: TRBJ2-1
CDR3 length: 11
CDR3 protein: CATSVVNEQFF
CDR3 DNA: TGTGCCACCAGTGTAGTAAATGAGCAGTTCTTC

D gene: -
clone size: -
V gene: TRBV10-2
J gene: TRBJ1-3
CDR3 length: 17
CDR3 protein: CASSEGSDTISGNTIYF
CDR3 DNA: TGCGCCAGCAGTGAAGGCTCAGACACCATCTCTGGAAACACCATATATTTT

D gene: TRBD2
clone size: -
V gene: TRBV19
J gene: TRBJ2-7
CDR3 length: 16
CDR3 protein: CASSKNSGRADDEQYF
CDR3 DNA: TGTGCCAGTAGCAAAAATAGCGGGAGGGCCGATGACGAGCAGTACTTC

D gene: TRBD2
clone size: -
V gene: TRBV5-4
J gene: TRBJ2-4
CDR3 length: 17
CDR3 protein: CASSFPGLAGGENIQYF
CDR3 DNA: TGTGCCAGCAGCTTCCCTGGGCTAGCGGGAGGGGAAAACATTCAGTACTTC

D gene: TRBD2
clone size: medium-sized
V gene: TRBV7-2
J gene: TRBJ2-2
CDR3 length: 16
CDR3 protein: CASSLSASGRTGELFF
CDR3 DNA: TGTGCCAGCAGCTTATCGGCTAGCGGGAGGACGGGGGAGCTGTTTTTT

D gene: -
clone size: -
V gene: TRBV20-1
J gene: TRBJ2-7
CDR3 length: 11
CDR3 protein: CSARGGYEQYF
CDR3 DNA: TGCAGTGCTAGAGGAGGATACGAGCAGTACTTC

D gene: -
clone size: -
V gene: TRBV7-8
J gene: TRBJ2-7
CDR3 length: 15
CDR3 protein: CASSLERALTYEQYF
CDR3 DNA: TGTGCCAGCAGCTTAGAACGGGCGCTAACCTACGAGCAGTACTTC

D gene: -
clone size: -
V gene: TRBV10-1
J gene: TRBJ2-7
CDR3 length: 13
CDR3 protein: CASSDSDTYEQYF
CDR3 DNA: TGCGCCAGCAGTGATTCCGATACCTACGAGCAGTACTTC

D gene: -
clone size: -
V gene: TRBV21-1
J gene: TRBJ2-7
CDR3 length: 19
CDR3 protein: CASSKVGTEGTGNTYEQYF
CDR3 DNA: TGTGCCAGCAGCAAAGTCGGGACAGAGGGGACAGGGAATACCTACGAGCAGTACTTC

D gene: TRBD1
clone size: few
V gene: TRBV5-1
J gene: TRBJ1-1
CDR3 length: 13
CDR3 protein: CASSLTGDTEAFF
CDR3 DNA: TGCGCCAGCAGCTTGACAGGGGACACTGAAGCTTTCTTT

D gene: -
clone size: -
V gene: TRBV27
J gene: TRBJ1-1
CDR3 length: 14
CDR3 protein: CASSPSPDGVEAFF
CDR3 DNA: TGTGCCAGCAGTCCCTCCCCGGACGGCGTTGAAGCTTTCTTT

D gene: -
clone size: -
V gene: TRBV6-1
J gene: TRBJ1-5
CDR3 length: 14
CDR3 protein: CASSEDGGWQPQHF
CDR3 DNA: TGTGCCAGCAGTGAAGACGGGGGTTGGCAGCCCCAGCATTTT

D gene: -
clone size: -
V gene: TRBV6-5
J gene: TRBJ1-2
CDR3 length: 12
CDR3 protein: CAAKDGTDGYTF
CDR3 DNA: TGTGCCGCAAAGGACGGCACGGATGGCTACACCTTC

D gene: -
clone size: -
V gene: TRBV15
J gene: TRBJ2-2
CDR3 length: 15
CDR3 protein: CATSRAQLGSGELFF
CDR3 DNA: TGTGCCACCAGCAGAGCCCAATTGGGGAGCGGGGAGCTGTTTTTT

D gene: -
clone size: -
V gene: TRBV11-3
J gene: TRBJ2-3
CDR3 length: 17
CDR3 protein: CASSLGRRSVSTDTQYF
CDR3 DNA: TGTGCCAGCAGCTTAGGTCGCAGGTCCGTTAGCACAGATACGCAGTATTTT

D gene: -
clone size: few
V gene: TRBV30
J gene: TRBJ2-3
CDR3 length: 16
CDR3 protein: CAWSGSIGLVTDTQYF
CDR3 DNA: TGTGCCTGGAGTGGTTCGATAGGGCTTGTGACAGATACGCAGTATTTT

D gene: -
clone size: -
V gene: TRBV25-1
J gene: TRBJ1-6
CDR3 length: 16
CDR3 protein: CASRASWSSYNSPLHF
CDR3 DNA: TGTGCCAGCAGGGCCTCATGGAGCTCCTATAATTCACCCCTCCACTTT

D gene: -
clone size: -
V gene: TRBV9
J gene: TRBJ1-6
CDR3 length: 15
CDR3 protein: CASSTWDGNNSPLHF
CDR3 DNA: TGTGCCAGCAGCACTTGGGACGGGAATAATTCACCCCTCCACTTT

D gene: -
clone size: -
V gene: TRBV30
J gene: TRBJ2-3
CDR3 length: 12
CDR3 protein: CAWGAGTDTQYF
CDR3 DNA: TGTGCCTGGGGAGCGGGCACAGATACGCAGTATTTT

D gene: TRBD2
clone size: -
V gene: TRBV19
J gene: TRBJ2-5
CDR3 length: 15
CDR3 protein: CASSMTSGNQETQYF
CDR3 DNA: TGTGCCAGTAGTATGACTAGCGGGAACCAAGAGACCCAGTACTTC

D gene: -
clone size: once
V gene: TRBV5-1
J gene: TRBJ2-3
CDR3 length: 15
CDR3 protein: CASTPTGLSTDTQYF
CDR3 DNA: TGCGCCAGCACCCCGACGGGACTTAGCACAGATACGCAGTATTTT

D gene: TRBD1
clone size: few
V gene: TRBV9
J gene: TRBJ1-1
CDR3 length: 15
CDR3 protein: CASSETQGVGAEAFF
CDR3 DNA: TGTGCCAGCAGCGAAACACAGGGGGTCGGAGCTGAAGCTTTCTTT

D gene: -
clone size: -
V gene: TRBV7-9
J gene: TRBJ2-1
CDR3 length: 15
CDR3 protein: CASSSSRASGGEQFF
CDR3 DNA: TGTGCCAGCAGCTCGAGCCGGGCGTCCGGGGGTGAGCAGTTCTTC

D gene: -
clone size: -
V gene: TRBV2
J gene: TRBJ1-5
CDR3 length: 15
CDR3 protein: CASSDRGGGGQPQHF
CDR3 DNA: TGTGCCAGCAGTGACCGGGGGGGAGGAGGTCAGCCCCAGCATTTT

D gene: TRBD2
clone size: -
V gene: TRBV7-9
J gene: TRBJ2-3
CDR3 length: 13
CDR3 protein: CASSLASGNTQYF
CDR3 DNA: TGTGCCAGCAGCTTAGCGAGCGGGAATACGCAGTATTTT

D gene: TRBD2
clone size: -
V gene: TRBV30
J gene: TRBJ2-3
CDR3 length: 14
CDR3 protein: CAWSGGGWTDTQYF
CDR3 DNA: TGTGCCTGGAGTGGGGGGGGGTGGACAGATACGCAGTATTTT

D gene: -
clone size: -
V gene: TRBV7-9
J gene: TRBJ2-3
CDR3 length: 14
CDR3 protein: CASSLGLGPDTQYF
CDR3 DNA: TGTGCCAGCAGCTTAGGACTAGGCCCAGATACGCAGTATTTT

D gene: TRBD1
clone size: few
V gene: TRBV7-2
J gene: TRBJ1-2
CDR3 length: 12
CDR3 protein: CASSPDRVDYTF
CDR3 DNA: TGTGCCAGCAGCCCGGACAGGGTCGACTACACCTTC

D gene: -
clone size: -
V gene: TRBV5-1
J gene: TRBJ2-6
CDR3 length: 16
CDR3 protein: CASSLEFTSGANVLTF
CDR3 DNA: TGCGCCAGCAGCTTGGAGTTCACCTCTGGGGCCAACGTCCTGACTTTC

D gene: -
clone size: few
V gene: TRBV14
J gene: TRBJ2-1
CDR3 length: 14
CDR3 protein: CASSLNTGSGEQFF
CDR3 DNA: TGTGCCAGCAGCCTGAATACAGGGAGCGGTGAGCAGTTCTTC

D gene: TRBD1
clone size: -
V gene: TRBV5-1
J gene: TRBJ2-4
CDR3 length: 14
CDR3 protein: CASSDTGGVNIQYF
CDR3 DNA: TGCGCCAGCAGCGATACAGGGGGCGTAAACATTCAGTACTTC

D gene: -
clone size: -
V gene: TRBV10-3
J gene: TRBJ2-7
CDR3 length: 14
CDR3 protein: CAISGVGGGYEQYF
CDR3 DNA: TGTGCCATCAGTGGGGTGGGAGGGGGCTACGAGCAGTACTTC

D gene: TRBD2
clone size: -
V gene: TRBV3-1/TRBV3-2
J gene: TRBJ2-7
CDR3 length: 16
CDR3 protein: CASSQNIGTSGYEQYF
CDR3 DNA: TGTGCCAGCAGCCAAAATATTGGGACTAGCGGATACGAGCAGTACTTC

D gene: TRBD2
clone size: once
V gene: TRBV28
J gene: TRBJ2-7
CDR3 length: 14
CDR3 protein: CASSGAGGVYEQYF
CDR3 DNA: TGTGCCAGCAGTGGGGCGGGAGGGGTCTACGAGCAGTACTTC

D gene: -
clone size: few
V gene: TRBV5-4
J gene: TRBJ2-7
CDR3 length: 11
CDR3 protein: CASSSRDEQYF
CDR3 DNA: TGTGCCAGCAGCTCCCGGGACGAGCAGTACTTC

D gene: -
clone size: -
V gene: TRBV6-6
J gene: TRBJ2-7
CDR3 length: 16
CDR3 protein: CASSYPEKALRYEQYF
CDR3 DNA: TGTGCCAGCAGTTACCCGGAAAAGGCCTTGAGGTACGAGCAGTACTTC

D gene: TRBD1
clone size: few
V gene: TRBV7-7
J gene: TRBJ2-2
CDR3 length: 15
CDR3 protein: CASSTGTGGPGELFF
CDR3 DNA: TGTGCCAGCAGCACCGGGACAGGGGGCCCCGGGGAGCTGTTTTTT

D gene: TRBD1
clone size: -
V gene: TRBV5-1
J gene: TRBJ2-5
CDR3 length: 17
CDR3 protein: CASSSNPGQILQETQYF
CDR3 DNA: TGCGCCAGCAGCTCCAACCCGGGACAGATACTCCAAGAGACCCAGTACTTC